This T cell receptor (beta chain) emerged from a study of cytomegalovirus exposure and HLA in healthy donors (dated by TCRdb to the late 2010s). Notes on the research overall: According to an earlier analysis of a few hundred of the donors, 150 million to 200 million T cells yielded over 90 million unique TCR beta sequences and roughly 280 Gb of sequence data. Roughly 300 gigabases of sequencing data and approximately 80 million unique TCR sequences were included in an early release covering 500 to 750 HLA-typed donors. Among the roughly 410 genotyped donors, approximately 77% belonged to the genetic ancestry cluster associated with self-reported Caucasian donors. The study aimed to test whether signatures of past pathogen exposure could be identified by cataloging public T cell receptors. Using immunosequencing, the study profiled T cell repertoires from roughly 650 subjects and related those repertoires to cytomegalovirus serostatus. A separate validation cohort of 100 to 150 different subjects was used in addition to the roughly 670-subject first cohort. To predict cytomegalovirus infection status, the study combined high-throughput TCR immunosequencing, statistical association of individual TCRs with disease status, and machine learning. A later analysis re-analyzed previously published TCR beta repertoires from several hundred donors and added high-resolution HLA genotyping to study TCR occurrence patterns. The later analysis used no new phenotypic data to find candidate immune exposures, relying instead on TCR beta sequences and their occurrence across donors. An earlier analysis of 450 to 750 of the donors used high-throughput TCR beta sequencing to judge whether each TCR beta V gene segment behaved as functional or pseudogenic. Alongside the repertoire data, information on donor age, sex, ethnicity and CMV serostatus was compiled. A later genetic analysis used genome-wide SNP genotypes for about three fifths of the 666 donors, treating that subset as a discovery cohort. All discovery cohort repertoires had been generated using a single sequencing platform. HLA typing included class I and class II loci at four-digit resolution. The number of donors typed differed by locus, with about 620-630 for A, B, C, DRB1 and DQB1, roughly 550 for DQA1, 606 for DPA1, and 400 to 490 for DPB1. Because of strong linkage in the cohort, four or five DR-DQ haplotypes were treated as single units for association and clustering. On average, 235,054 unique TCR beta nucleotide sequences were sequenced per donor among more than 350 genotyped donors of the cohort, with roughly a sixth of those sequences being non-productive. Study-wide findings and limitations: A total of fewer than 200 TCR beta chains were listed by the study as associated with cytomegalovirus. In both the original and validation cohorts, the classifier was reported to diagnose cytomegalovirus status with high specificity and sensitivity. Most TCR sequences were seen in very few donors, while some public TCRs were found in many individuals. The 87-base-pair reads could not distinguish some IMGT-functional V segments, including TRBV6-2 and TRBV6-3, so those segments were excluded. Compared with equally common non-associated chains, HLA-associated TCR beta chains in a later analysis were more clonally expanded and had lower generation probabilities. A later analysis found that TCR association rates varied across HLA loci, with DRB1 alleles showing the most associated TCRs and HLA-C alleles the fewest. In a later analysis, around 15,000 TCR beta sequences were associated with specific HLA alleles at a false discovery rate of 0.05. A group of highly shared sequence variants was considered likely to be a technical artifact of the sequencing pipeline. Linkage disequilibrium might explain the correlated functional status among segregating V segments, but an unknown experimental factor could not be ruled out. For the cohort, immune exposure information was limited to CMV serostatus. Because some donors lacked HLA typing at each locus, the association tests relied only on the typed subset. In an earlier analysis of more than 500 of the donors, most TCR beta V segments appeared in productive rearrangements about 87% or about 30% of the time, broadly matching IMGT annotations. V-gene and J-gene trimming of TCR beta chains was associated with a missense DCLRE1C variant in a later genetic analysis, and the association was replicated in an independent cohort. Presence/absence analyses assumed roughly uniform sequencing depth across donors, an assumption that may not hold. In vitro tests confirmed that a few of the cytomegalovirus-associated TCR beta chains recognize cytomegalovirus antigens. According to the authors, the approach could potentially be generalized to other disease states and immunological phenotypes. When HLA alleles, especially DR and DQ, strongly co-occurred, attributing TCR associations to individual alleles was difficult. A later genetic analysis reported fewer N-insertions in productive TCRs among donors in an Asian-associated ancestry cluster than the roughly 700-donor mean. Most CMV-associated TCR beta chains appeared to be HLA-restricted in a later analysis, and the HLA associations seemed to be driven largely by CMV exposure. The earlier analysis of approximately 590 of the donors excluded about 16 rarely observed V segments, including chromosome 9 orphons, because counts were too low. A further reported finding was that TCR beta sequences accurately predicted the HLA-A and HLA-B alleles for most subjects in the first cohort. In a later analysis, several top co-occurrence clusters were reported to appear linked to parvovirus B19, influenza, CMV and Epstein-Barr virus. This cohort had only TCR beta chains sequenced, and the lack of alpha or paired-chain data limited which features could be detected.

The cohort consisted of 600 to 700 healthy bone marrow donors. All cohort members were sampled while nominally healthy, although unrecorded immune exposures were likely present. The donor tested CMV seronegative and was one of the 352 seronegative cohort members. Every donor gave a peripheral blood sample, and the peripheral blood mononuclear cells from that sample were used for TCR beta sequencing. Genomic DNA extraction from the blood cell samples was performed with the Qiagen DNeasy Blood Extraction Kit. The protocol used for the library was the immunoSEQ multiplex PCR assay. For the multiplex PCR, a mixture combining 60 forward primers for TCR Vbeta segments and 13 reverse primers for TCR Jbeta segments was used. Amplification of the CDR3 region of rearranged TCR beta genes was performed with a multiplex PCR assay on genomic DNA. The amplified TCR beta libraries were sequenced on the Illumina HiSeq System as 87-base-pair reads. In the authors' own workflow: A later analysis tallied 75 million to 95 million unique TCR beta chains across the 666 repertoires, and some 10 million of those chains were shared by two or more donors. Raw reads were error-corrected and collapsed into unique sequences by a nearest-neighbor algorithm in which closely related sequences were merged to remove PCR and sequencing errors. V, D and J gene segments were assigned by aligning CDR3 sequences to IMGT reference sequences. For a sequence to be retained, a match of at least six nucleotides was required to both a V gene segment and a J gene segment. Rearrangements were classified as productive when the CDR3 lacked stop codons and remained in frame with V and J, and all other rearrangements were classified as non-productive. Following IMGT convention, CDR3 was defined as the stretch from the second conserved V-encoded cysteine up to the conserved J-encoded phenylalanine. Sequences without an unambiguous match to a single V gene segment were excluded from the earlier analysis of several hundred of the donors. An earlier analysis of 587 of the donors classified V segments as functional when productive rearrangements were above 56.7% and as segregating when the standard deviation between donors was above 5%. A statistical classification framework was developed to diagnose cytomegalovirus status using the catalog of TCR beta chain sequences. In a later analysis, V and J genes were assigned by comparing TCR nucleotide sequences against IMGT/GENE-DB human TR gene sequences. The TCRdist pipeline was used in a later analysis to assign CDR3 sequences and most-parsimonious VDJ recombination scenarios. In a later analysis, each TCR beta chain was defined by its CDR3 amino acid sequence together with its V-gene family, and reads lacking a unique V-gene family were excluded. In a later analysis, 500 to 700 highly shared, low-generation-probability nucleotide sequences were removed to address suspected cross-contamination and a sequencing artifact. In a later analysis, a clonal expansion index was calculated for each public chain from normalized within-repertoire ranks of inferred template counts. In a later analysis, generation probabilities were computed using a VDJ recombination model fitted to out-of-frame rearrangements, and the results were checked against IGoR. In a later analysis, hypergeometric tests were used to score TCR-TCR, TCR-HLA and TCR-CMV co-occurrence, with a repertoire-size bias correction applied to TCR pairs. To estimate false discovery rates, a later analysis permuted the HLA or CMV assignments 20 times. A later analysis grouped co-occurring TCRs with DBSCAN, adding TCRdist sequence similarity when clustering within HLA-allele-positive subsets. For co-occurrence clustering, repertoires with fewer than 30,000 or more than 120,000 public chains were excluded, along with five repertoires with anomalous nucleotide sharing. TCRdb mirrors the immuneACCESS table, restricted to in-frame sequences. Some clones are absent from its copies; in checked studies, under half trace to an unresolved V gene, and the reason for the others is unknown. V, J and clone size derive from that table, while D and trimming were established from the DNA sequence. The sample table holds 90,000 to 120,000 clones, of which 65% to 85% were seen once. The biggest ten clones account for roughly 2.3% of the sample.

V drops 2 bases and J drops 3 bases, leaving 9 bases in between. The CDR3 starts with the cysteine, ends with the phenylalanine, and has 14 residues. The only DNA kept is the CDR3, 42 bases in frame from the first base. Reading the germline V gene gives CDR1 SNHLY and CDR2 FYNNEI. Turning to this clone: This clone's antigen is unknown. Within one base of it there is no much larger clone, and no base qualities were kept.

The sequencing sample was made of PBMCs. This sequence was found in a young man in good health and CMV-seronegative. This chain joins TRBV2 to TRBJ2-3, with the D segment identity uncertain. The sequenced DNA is TGTGCCAGCAGTGAACTCGCGGTTACAGATACGCAGTATTTT. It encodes CASSELAVTDTQYF.